These 28 T cell receptor beta chains were all obtained from the same sample, sequenced in a study of blood T cell repertoires in COVID-19. Sequenced by immunoSEQ multiplex PCR; TCRdb stores in-frame clones only, minus some. The sample holds over 350,000 clones, 85% to 90% seen once. The specimen sequenced was peripheral blood. The receptors were sampled from a young woman with acute or convalescent COVID-19.

The rearrangement joins TRBV29-1 to TRBJ2-7, with D hard to call. The length of the CDR3 is 12 residues. CDR1 is SQVTM, CDR2 ANQGSEA, per germline. Between the trimmed V and J ends, which lost 6 bases and 12 bases, there was a span of 21 bases. CDR3 sequence: CSVQSQSLVTYF. The CDR3 DNA reads as TGCAGCGTCCAATCTCAATCTCTAGTAACGTACTTC.

V is TRBV15 and J is TRBJ2-1, with TRBD2 matching 8 bases. This CDR3 contains 16 residues. Germline lookup yields CDR1 LNHNV and CDR2 YYDKDF (reference sequence). After removal of 3 bases from V and 4 bases from J, the junction contained 8 bases not matched to a gene. The CDR3 is CATSSRSGGEYNEQFF. In DNA form, the CDR3 reads TGTGCCACCAGCAGCCGAAGCGGGGGAGAATACAATGAGCAGTTCTTC.

This chain links TRBV19 with TRBJ2-1; a weak D match, TRBD1 (5 bases). The CDR3 runs 13 residues. V lost 8 bases to trimming and J lost 0 bases, with 8 bases between them. The germline CDR1 and CDR2 sequences are LNHDA and SQIVND (reference sequence). CDR3 amino acids: CASSQGSYNEQFF. CDR3 DNA: TGTGCCAGTTCCCAGGGCTCCTACAATGAGCAGTTCTTC.

The rearrangement links TRBV28 to TRBJ1-3; possibly TRBD1 for D (5 bases). This CDR3 comprises 17 residues. The V gene lost 8 bases and the J gene lost 0 bases, with 20 bases spanning the gap. Germline CDR1 reads MDHEN; CDR2 reads SYDVKM. The CDR3 loop reads CASSGEGLTSSGNTIYF. DNA for the CDR3: TGTGCCAGCTCGGGGGAGGGACTCACCTCCTCTGGAAACACCATATATTTT.

J is TRBJ2-7 and V is TRBV27; 7 bases fit TRBD1. Germline values: CDR1 MNHEY, CDR2 SMNVEV (reference sequence). This CDR3 has 13 amino acids. V gave up 2 bases and J gave up 5 bases; unmatched junction bases: 3. DNA for the CDR3: TGTGCCAGCAGTTTACGGGACAGCAACGAGCAGTACTTC. Its translation: CASSLRDSNEQYF.

The chain employs TRBV29-1 and TRBJ1-2, with D hard to call. CDR3 size: 14 residues. Germline values: CDR1 SQVTM, CDR2 ANQGSEA. Trimming cost V 6 bases and J 3 bases, with 17 bases left between them. The chain's CDR3 is CSVERKDFYYGYTF. As DNA, the CDR3 is TGCAGCGTGGAAAGAAAAGACTTCTACTATGGCTACACCTTC.

The CDR3 sequence is CASSPQEVLSGNTIYF. CDR3 bases: TGTGCCAGCTCACCCCAGGAGGTACTCTCTGGAAACACCATATATTTT. The V gene is TRBV18, the J gene TRBJ1-3; no reliable D call. V lost 3 bases and J 0 bases, leaving 12 bases between the germline ends. From germline, CDR1 is KGHSH and CDR2 LQKENI. The CDR3 is made up of 16 amino acids.

This sequence joins TRBV28 and TRBJ1-2; perhaps TRBD1 as D (5 bases). Germline lookup yields CDR1 MDHEN and CDR2 SYDVKM. This CDR3 contains 13 residues. V lost 6 bases and J lost 3, with 11 bases in between. DNA of the CDR3: TGTGCCAGCAGATACAGGACCCACTATGGCTACACCTTC. Protein sequence: CASRYRTHYGYTF.

CDR3 in DNA: TGCGCCAGCGGCGGGCCTTCCACAGATACGCAGTATTTT. Its translation: CASGGPSTDTQYF. The chain has TRBV10-1 and TRBJ2-3; a possible D gene is TRBD2 (5 bases). V gave up 8 bases and J gave up 2 bases, with 11 bases separating them. Germline values: CDR1 WNHNN, CDR2 SYGVQD (reference sequence). CDR3 length equals 13 residues.

The chain employs TRBV5-1 and TRBJ2-1, with 8 positions matching TRBD2. Trimming removed 2 bases from V and 8 bases from J; junction bases left unmatched: 9. Germline CDR1 SGHRS, CDR2 YFSETQ. The CDR3 extends over 15 amino acids. The CDR3 here is CASSFAGTRGDEQFF. The DNA for the CDR3 is TGCGCCAGCAGCTTTGCCGGGACTAGAGGCGATGAGCAGTTCTTC.

The rearrangement uses TRBV3-1 (or the pseudogene TRBV3-2) and TRBJ2-3; 15 bases match TRBD2. The CDR3 extends over 16 amino acids. Losses at the gene ends were 1 base for V and 5 bases for J; bases not matched to a gene: 1. Looked up from germline, CDR1 is LGHDT and CDR2 is YNNKEL (reference sequence). CDR3: CASSQAGLAGGDTQYF. The DNA of the CDR3 is TGTGCCAGCAGCCAAGCGGGACTAGCGGGGGGAGATACGCAGTATTTT.

The rearrangement joins TRBV6-5 to TRBJ1-1, with D maybe TRBD1 (5 bases). V lost 2 bases and J 0 bases, leaving 10 bases between the germline ends. This CDR3 region has 15 residues. The germline gives CDR1 MNHEY, CDR2 SVGAGI. The CDR3 DNA sequence: TGTGCCAGCAGTTACGAAGGGGTGGTGAACACTGAAGCTTTCTTT. It encodes CASSYEGVVNTEAFF.

This clone turned up a few times. The chain employs TRBV5-1 and TRBJ1-6, with TRBD1 matching over 9 bases. The CDR3 is 15 amino acids. CDR1 and CDR2 (germline): SGHRS, YFSETQ. V shed 1 base and J 9 bases; nucleotides not matched to a gene: 5. The DNA of the CDR3 is TGCGCCAGCAGCTTGAAGGACAGGGGCGGTTCACCCCTCCACTTT. This codes for CASSLKDRGGSPLHF. The whole variable domain, filled in from reference TRBV5-1 and TRBJ1-6, reads KAGVTQTPRYLIKTRGQQVTLSCSPISGHRSVSWYQQTPGQGLQFLFEYFSETQRNKGNFPGRFSGRQFSNSRSEMNVSTLELGDSALYLCASSLKDRGGSPLHFGNGTRLTVT.

This chain connects TRBV3-1 (or the pseudogene TRBV3-2) to TRBJ1-6; the match to TRBD1 covers 8 bases. CDR1 is LGHDT and CDR2 is YNNKEL in the germline V gene (reference sequence). The CDR3 extends over 13 amino acids. Losses at the gene ends were 5 bases for V and 14 bases for J; bases not matched to a gene: 8. CDR3 nucleotide sequence: TGTGCCAGCAGCGACAGGGGACTTCAGGCCCTCCACTTT. Its translation: CASSDRGLQALHF.

V usage is TRBV7-9 and J usage is TRBJ1-5; no clear D gene. This CDR3 is built from 14 residues. Germline CDR1 and CDR2: SEHNR and FQNEAQ (reference sequence). V was pared by 5 bases and J by 3 bases, with 11 bases between. CDR3 sequence (DNA): TGTGCCAGCAGCCCGGGGTCCCCCAATCAGCCCCAGCATTTT. Translating gives CASSPGSPNQPQHF.

The chain joins TRBV27 to TRBJ1-2; the match to TRBD1 covers 8 bases. Unmatched junction bases numbered 8, after V lost 3 bases and J lost 8 bases. CDR1 and CDR2 (germline): MNHEY, SMNVEV (reference sequence). CDR3 length: 14 amino acids. The CDR3 reads CASSFDRGLLGYTF. Written as DNA, the CDR3 is TGTGCCAGCAGTTTCGACAGGGGACTCTTAGGCTACACCTTC.

The V call is TRBV6-6, the J call TRBJ2-7, with 9 bases identical to TRBD1. This CDR3 has 14 amino acids. Germline V lookup: CDR1 MNHNY, CDR2 SVGAGI (reference sequence). The junction had 6 bases not matched to a gene; V was cut back by 6 bases and J by 3 bases. CDR3: CASRSGTGYYEQYF. The CDR3 nucleotides are TGTGCCAGCAGGTCCGGGACAGGGTACTACGAGCAGTACTTC.

The J gene is TRBJ2-1, the V gene TRBV2; 8 bases agree with TRBD2. Trimming at V came to 4 bases and at J to 7 bases, leaving 6 bases not matched to a gene. The CDR3 covers 14 residues. Looked up from germline, CDR1 is SNHLY and CDR2 is FYNNEI. The CDR3 loop is CASSGIGGANEQFF. The CDR3 DNA sequence: TGTGCCAGCAGTGGGATCGGGGGGGCGAATGAGCAGTTCTTC.

This clone occurred once. This rearrangement joins TRBV6-5 to TRBJ2-3; no clear D gene. The CDR3 has 12 residues. V was clipped by 6 bases and J by 9 bases, with 13 bases between them. CDR1 is MNHEY, CDR2 SVGAGI, per germline. CDR3 bases: TGTGCCAGCAGCCCAGGTCCGGCCACGCAGTATTTT. This encodes CASSPGPATQYF.

The V and J genes are TRBV4-1 and TRBJ2-3; D is perhaps TRBD2 (5 bases). Trimming cost V 3 bases and J 2 bases, with 12 bases left between them. This CDR3 is built from 15 residues. Germline CDR1 MGHRA, CDR2 YSYEKL. This chain's CDR3 is CASSQETRNTDTQYF. In DNA form, the CDR3 reads TGCGCCAGCAGCCAGGAAACTAGAAACACAGATACGCAGTATTTT.

The gene calls are TRBV2 and TRBJ2-7; D unresolved. V was trimmed by 2 bases and J by 9 bases, leaving 11 bases between them. CDR3 length: 12 residues. Germline assignment: CDR1 SNHLY and CDR2 FYNNEI. The CDR3 sequence: CASSERTTGQYF. In DNA form, the CDR3 reads TGTGCCAGCAGTGAACGTACTACGGGGCAGTACTTC.

This clone was seen a single time. The same CDR3 can be traced to other DNA sequences in this sample. The genes are TRBV9 and TRBJ2-2, with 7 bases fitting TRBD1. After removal of 4 bases from V and 1 base from J, the junction contained 4 bases not matched to a gene. Germline V gene data show CDR1 as SGDLS and CDR2 as YYNGEE. CDR3 length: 15 amino acids. The CDR3 sequence is CASSPWDRNTGELFF. DNA for the CDR3: TGTGCCAGCAGCCCCTGGGACAGGAACACCGGGGAGCTGTTTTTT.

The chain has TRBV2 and TRBJ2-3, with D possibly being TRBD2 (6 bases). The germline V and J ends were trimmed by 11 bases and 0 bases, with 15 bases remaining between them. The CDR3 contains 14 residues. CDR1 and CDR2 from the germline V gene are SNHLY and FYNNEI. Written as DNA, the CDR3 is TGTGCCGGTACCCGGGGGAGGAGCACAGATACGCAGTATTTT. Translation gives CAGTRGRSTDTQYF.

This clone was picked up a small number of times. The gene calls are TRBV12-3 or TRBV12-4 and TRBJ1-5, with D unresolved. Trimming pared 3 bases from V and 7 bases from J, leaving 7 bases between. CDR3 length: 12 amino acids. The CDR3 spells CASSFLTQPQHF. DNA for the CDR3: TGTGCCAGCAGTTTTTTAACACAGCCCCAGCATTTT.

This clone was recorded a few times. The V gene is TRBV27, the J gene TRBJ1-1; TRBD1 might be the D (6 bases). Trimming pared 5 bases from V and 0 bases from J, leaving 16 bases between. Looked up from germline, CDR1 is MNHEY and CDR2 is SMNVEV (reference sequence). This CDR3 has 16 residues. CDR3 region: CASSPSGQLMNTEAFF. The DNA for the CDR3 is TGTGCCAGCAGTCCCTCCGGACAGCTAATGAACACTGAAGCTTTCTTT.

The chain couples TRBV5-6 to TRBJ2-7; 9 bases map to TRBD1. Germline V gene data show CDR1 as SGHDT and CDR2 as YYEEEE. There are 15 residues in the CDR3. Trimming at V came to 4 bases and at J to 3 bases, leaving 8 bases not matched to a gene. CDR3 loop: CASSSTGQGIYEQYF. CDR3 DNA sequence: TGTGCCAGCAGCAGCACTGGACAGGGGATCTACGAGCAGTACTTC.

The chain recombines TRBV7-5 with TRBJ2-5; TRBD2 was called by the table and not checked on the DNA. TRBV7-5 is tagged as a pseudogene. The CDR3 is 15 residues long. For the CDR3, the DNA is TGTGTCAGAAGCTTAGCGGGGGGTCCCGCCGTGGCCCAGTACTTC. It encodes CVRSLAGGPAVAQYF.

The chain couples TRBV23-1 to TRBJ1-1; D is perhaps TRBD1 (5 bases). TRBV23-1 is flagged as an ORF with uncertain function. Trimming pared 5 bases from V and 7 bases from J, leaving 17 bases between. The CDR3 contains 14 residues. CDR3 DNA: TGCGCCAGCAGTGACGCGACTAGGGGACTTGAAGCTTTCTTT. Amino acid sequence: CASSDATRGLEAFF.